The 10 T cell receptor beta chains below all came from one sample that was sequenced in a study of T-cell memory formation after mild COVID-19. MiXCR, run by TCRdb on the 5' RACE reads, gives a single entry per CDR3 protein. The repertoire has roughly 610,000 distinct CDR3 sequences, roughly a sixth of them found once; the top ten carry roughly 7.7%. The specimen was PBMCs or a T cell subset sorted from them (not recorded which). The receptors derive from an adult woman who had mild COVID-19 (a few samples of this study predate the infection). Cell type and time point are not known.

The chain uses TRBV15 and TRBJ2-1; 9 positions match TRBD1. This CDR3 contains 15 residues. Germline V gene sequence: CDR1 LNHNV, CDR2 YYDKDF (reference sequence). With V trimmed by 0 bases and J by 9 bases, 6 bases remained unmatched. The CDR3 DNA sequence: TGTGCCACCAGCAGAGAGAGACAGGGGGATGGTGAGCAGTTCTTC. Translated, it gives CATSRERQGDGEQFF.

The rearrangement uses TRBV9 and TRBJ2-1, with 9 bases identical to TRBD2. This CDR3 is built from 15 residues. After removal of 3 bases from V and 5 bases from J, the junction contained 6 bases not matched to a gene. CDR1 SGDLS and CDR2 YYNGEE come from the germline V gene. The CDR3 DNA reads TGTGCCAGCAGCGAACCTAGCGGGGATAACAATGAGCAGTTCTTC. It is translated as CASSEPSGDNNEQFF.

This clonotype turned up a few times. The CDR3: CASSQDGRKTGELFF. The CDR3 DNA sequence: TGTGCCAGCAGCCAAGATGGGCGGAAAACCGGGGAGCTGTTTTTT. This sequence joins TRBV14 and TRBJ2-2; D gene ambiguous. This CDR3 spans 15 amino acids. Germline V lookup: CDR1 SGHDN, CDR2 FVKESK. V was shortened by 0 bases and J by 5 bases, with 10 bases between the two germline ends.

Only one count was recorded for this clonotype. The chain recombines TRBV20-1 with TRBJ1-2; D remains unclear. V lost 0 bases, J lost 5 bases, and 13 bases lay in between. Per germline, CDR1 DFQATT and CDR2 SNEGSKA (reference sequence). This CDR3 has 14 amino acids. The CDR3 DNA reads TGCAGTGCTAGAGACTCAGGAAAAAGATATGGCTACACCTTC. Protein product: CSARDSGKRYGYTF.

This chain connects TRBV7-3 to TRBJ2-3; possible D gene TRBD2, 5 bases. The V end lost 5 bases, the J end lost 7 bases, and 13 bases lay between the germline ends. This CDR3 has 13 residues. CDR1 SGHTA and CDR2 FQGTGA come from the germline V gene. The CDR3 region is CASSPPRGYTQYF. The CDR3 nucleotides are TGTGCCAGCAGCCCCCCTCGGGGTTATACGCAGTATTTT.

The chain carries TRBV7-9 and TRBJ2-6, with D possibly TRBD2 on 6 matching bases. CDR3 size: 18 residues. The V end lost 1 base, the J end lost 2 bases, and 15 bases lay between the germline ends. In germline, CDR1 is SEHNR, CDR2 FQNEAQ (reference sequence). The chain's CDR3 is CASSLGFRDSPGANVLTF. Here the CDR3 DNA reads TGTGCCAGCAGCTTAGGTTTCAGGGACTCCCCTGGGGCCAACGTCCTGACTTTC.

The V gene is TRBV5-6, the J gene TRBJ1-2; D remains unclear. Germline CDR1 reads SGHDT; CDR2 reads YYEEEE. V gave up 7 bases and J gave up 5 bases, with 15 bases separating them. There are 13 residues in the CDR3. The CDR3, as DNA: TGTGCCAGCGGCGAGGGAGCCGGTTATGGCTACACCTTC. This gives the protein CASGEGAGYGYTF.

The chain couples TRBV27 to TRBJ1-2; 7 nucleotides line up with TRBD1. The CDR3 spans 14 residues. From germline, CDR1 is MNHEY and CDR2 SMNVEV (reference sequence). J was trimmed by 8 bases and V by 5 bases; bases with no gene match: 11. The CDR3 spells CASSPRQGRGGYTF. CDR3 sequence (DNA): TGTGCCAGCAGTCCCCGACAGGGTCGGGGGGGCTACACCTTC.

V gene TRBV12-3 or TRBV12-4 combines with J gene TRBJ2-1; TRBD2 aligns across 16 bases. With 6 bases clipped from V and 1 base from J, the junction kept 9 bases outside the gene matches. The CDR3 has 19 residues. CDR3 coding DNA: TGTGCCAGCAGAGGGGGACTAGCGGGGGGGCACAGGTCCTACAATGAGCAGTTCTTC. Amino acids: CASRGGLAGGHRSYNEQFF.

This clonotype was found a few times. The gene calls are TRBV24-1 and TRBJ2-1; TRBD2 matches at 14 bases. Germline values: CDR1 KGHDR, CDR2 SFDVKD. The V segment lost 2 bases and the J segment 1 base; nucleotides outside the gene matches: 6. The CDR3 sequence is 19 residues long. The DNA for the CDR3 is TGTGCCACCAGTGATTCCCGGACTAGCGGGAGGCTGTCCTACAATGAGCAGTTCTTC. As protein: CATSDSRTSGRLSYNEQFF.